What follows describes a single TCR beta chain. The data are from a study of cytomegalovirus exposure and HLA in healthy donors. Between the trimmed V and J ends, which lost 3 bases and 7 bases, there was a span of 6 bases. Germline lookup yields CDR1 LNHDA and CDR2 SQIVND (reference sequence). The CDR3 is made up of 12 amino acids. This PCR relied on a set of 60 Vbeta primers and 13 Jbeta primers. The table came from immunoSEQ multiplex PCR; TCRdb's copy has only in-frame clones and leaves some out. The table for this sample gives around 78,000 clones. The chain combines TRBV19 with TRBJ2-2, with D possibly being TRBD2 (5 bases). The sample taken for sequencing was PBMCs. The TCR comes from a young man in good health and CMV-seropositive. The CDR3 DNA reads as TGTGCCAGTAGTATCCGGGGCGGGGAGCTGTTTTTT. It translates to CASSIRGGELFF.